This is a list of T cell receptor beta chains from one sample in a study of control samples from healthy donors and cancer patients. Profiling relied on immunoSEQ multiplex PCR, and the TCRdb table lists in-frame clones only, not all of them. The sample yields fewer than 200,000 clones, just over 90% seen once. Source material: blood. The source of these receptors is a woman aged 60 to 75 in good health. Each CDR3 is given with its conserved first and last residue. A D gene is named only where the DNA matches it firmly. The size of a clone is reported for some rows only, either as once, few or many, or as a class for expanded clones.

d_call j_call v_call clone_size cdr3_aa cdr3_nt
- TRBJ2-2 TRBV6-5 - CASSTQGWYTGELFF TGTGCCAGCAGTACCCAGGGGTGGTACACCGGGGAGCTGTTTTTT
- TRBJ2-5 TRBV5-3 - CARLPTRETQYF TGTGCCAGACTACCTACCCGAGAGACCCAGTACTTC
- TRBJ1-2 TRBV19 - CASGDTRANYGYTF TGTGCCAGTGGGGACACGCGAGCTAACTATGGCTACACCTTC
TRBD1 TRBJ1-1 TRBV5-6 once CASSALQGAYTEAFF TGTGCCAGCAGCGCACTACAGGGGGCGTACACTGAAGCTTTCTTT
- TRBJ1-1 TRBV7-8 few CASSLSAGSRGAFF TGTGCCAGCAGCTTATCAGCGGGGAGCCGCGGGGCTTTCTTT
- TRBJ1-2 TRBV27 - CASTESGQDGYTF TGTGCCAGCACCGAATCGGGGCAGGATGGCTACACCTTC
- TRBJ1-5 TRBV6-6 once CASSPQLHLYSNQPQHF TGTGCCAGCAGTCCACAACTACACCTTTATAGCAATCAGCCCCAGCATTTT
TRBD1 TRBJ1-6 TRBV5-1 - CASSLYGQGASPLHF TGCGCCAGCAGCTTGTATGGACAGGGAGCTTCACCCCTCCACTTT
- TRBJ2-1 TRBV7-2 - CASSLAGNYYNEQFF TGTGCCAGCAGCTTAGCGGGGAATTACTACAATGAGCAGTTCTTC
TRBD1 TRBJ2-1 TRBV18 - CASSPGQGENEQFF TGTGCCAGCTCACCCGGACAGGGGGAGAATGAGCAGTTCTTC
TRBD2 TRBJ2-5 TRBV5-3 - CARSCCTTGGRATQYF TGTGCCAGAAGCTGTTGTACGACGGGGGGGAGAGCGACCCAGTACTTC
TRBD2 TRBJ2-5 TRBV11-3 - CASSLEVRLAGGQFPKETQYF TGTGCCAGCAGCTTAGAGGTCAGACTAGCGGGGGGCCAATTCCCCAAAGAGACCCAGTACTTC
- TRBJ1-5 TRBV18 - CASSPTGSSNQPQHF TGTGCCAGCTCACCGACGGGGAGTAGCAATCAGCCCCAGCATTTT
- TRBJ1-2 TRBV6-5 - CASSQGNYGYTF TGTGCCAGCAGTCAGGGGAACTATGGCTACACCTTC
TRBD1 TRBJ2-5 TRBV19 - CASSIPTGARETQYF TGTGCCAGTAGTATCCCGACAGGGGCCCGAGAGACCCAGTACTTC
- TRBJ1-1 TRBV9 - CATGTDISTEAFF TGTGCCACCGGGACGGATATTAGCACTGAAGCTTTCTTT
- TRBJ1-6 TRBV7-3 - CASSLIAQRSPLHF TGTGCCAGCAGCTTAATAGCCCAGAGATCACCCCTCCACTTT
- TRBJ1-2 TRBV9 - CASSVTYRFYGYTF TGTGCCAGCAGCGTCACGTACAGGTTCTATGGCTACACCTTC
- TRBJ2-3 TRBV6-2/TRBV6-3 few CASRPSTGIDTQYF TGTGCCAGCAGACCTTCAACAGGGATAGATACGCAGTATTTT
- TRBJ1-4 TRBV18 - CASSPLQGENEKLFF TGTGCCAGCTCACCACTTCAGGGAGAAAATGAAAAACTGTTTTTT
TRBD1 TRBJ1-2 TRBV7-9 - CASSPSVGTGDYGYTF TGTGCCAGCAGCCCATCCGTCGGGACAGGGGACTATGGCTACACCTTC
TRBD1 TRBJ1-2 TRBV5-5 - CASSLDTGDRYGYTF TGTGCCAGCAGCTTGGACACAGGGGACCGCTATGGCTACACCTTC
- TRBJ1-1 TRBV7-2 - CASSLDARAPTEAFF TGTGCCAGCAGCTTAGACGCTAGGGCACCCACTGAAGCTTTCTTT
- TRBJ1-2 TRBV18 - CASSPNTGFDGYTF TGTGCCAGCTCACCAAACACAGGATTCGATGGCTACACCTTC
- TRBJ1-1 TRBV10-3 - CAIQEQATNTEAFF TGTGCCATCCAGGAACAGGCTACGAACACTGAAGCTTTCTTT
TRBD2 TRBJ2-1 TRBV18 - CASSPGTSGGFDEQFF TGTGCCAGCTCACCAGGGACTAGCGGGGGGTTTGATGAGCAGTTCTTC
- TRBJ2-1 TRBV30 - CAWSVRNEQFF TGTGCCTGGAGTGTAAGGAATGAGCAGTTCTTC
- TRBJ1-2 TRBV20-1 - CSAGDNYGYTF TGCAGTGCTGGAGACAACTATGGCTACACCTTC
TRBD2 TRBJ2-5 TRBV6-1 - CASSEIRGGQRETQYF TGTGCCAGCAGTGAAATCCGCGGGGGGCAACGAGAGACCCAGTACTTC
TRBD1 TRBJ1-3 TRBV5-1 - CASSLGQGDSGNTIYF TGCGCCAGCAGCTTGGGACAGGGCGACTCTGGAAACACCATATATTTT
- TRBJ1-2 TRBV7-2 - CASSLETLNYGYTF TGTGCCAGCAGCTTAGAAACTCTTAACTATGGCTACACCTTC
- TRBJ1-4 TRBV20-1 - CSARQEEKLFF TGCAGTGCCAGACAGGAGGAAAAACTGTTTTTT
- TRBJ1-3 TRBV6-5 - CASRRTVNSGNTIYF TGTGCCAGCAGGAGGACCGTGAACTCTGGAAACACCATATATTTT
- TRBJ1-6 TRBV9 once CASSVGAVDSPLHF TGTGCCAGCAGCGTAGGGGCGGTGGATTCACCCCTCCACTTT
- TRBJ2-3 TRBV29-1 - CSVEGGTSTDTQYF TGCAGCGTTGAAGGCGGAACTAGCACAGATACGCAGTATTTT
- TRBJ1-5 TRBV6-6 - CASSSRQSGNQPQHF TGTGCCAGCAGTTCTAGACAGTCGGGCAATCAGCCCCAGCATTTT
- TRBJ2-7 TRBV11-2 - CASSFGGASYEQYF TGTGCCAGCAGCTTTGGGGGCGCTTCCTACGAGCAGTACTTC
TRBD1 TRBJ1-6 TRBV5-4 few CASSPDRLPGGSPLHF TGTGCCAGCAGCCCGGACAGGTTACCAGGGGGTTCACCCCTCCACTTT
- TRBJ2-1 TRBV21-1 - CASSPRPYIGGAVYDEQFF TGTGCCAGCAGCCCCCGACCTTATATCGGGGGGGCCGTTTACGATGAGCAGTTCTTC
- TRBJ2-7 TRBV11-1 - CASSRGAASSYEQYF TGTGCCAGCAGCCGGGGGGCGGCGTCCTCCTACGAGCAGTACTTC